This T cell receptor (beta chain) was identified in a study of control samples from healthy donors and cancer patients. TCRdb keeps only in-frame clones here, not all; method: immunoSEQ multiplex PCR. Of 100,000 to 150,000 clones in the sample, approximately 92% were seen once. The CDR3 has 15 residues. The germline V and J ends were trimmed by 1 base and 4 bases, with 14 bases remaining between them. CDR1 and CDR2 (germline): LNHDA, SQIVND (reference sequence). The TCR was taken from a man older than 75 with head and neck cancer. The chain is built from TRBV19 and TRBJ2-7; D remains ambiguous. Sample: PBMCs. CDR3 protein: CASSIGSAVRYEQYF. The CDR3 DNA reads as TGTGCCAGTAGTATAGGGTCGGCAGTACGTTACGAGCAGTACTTC.